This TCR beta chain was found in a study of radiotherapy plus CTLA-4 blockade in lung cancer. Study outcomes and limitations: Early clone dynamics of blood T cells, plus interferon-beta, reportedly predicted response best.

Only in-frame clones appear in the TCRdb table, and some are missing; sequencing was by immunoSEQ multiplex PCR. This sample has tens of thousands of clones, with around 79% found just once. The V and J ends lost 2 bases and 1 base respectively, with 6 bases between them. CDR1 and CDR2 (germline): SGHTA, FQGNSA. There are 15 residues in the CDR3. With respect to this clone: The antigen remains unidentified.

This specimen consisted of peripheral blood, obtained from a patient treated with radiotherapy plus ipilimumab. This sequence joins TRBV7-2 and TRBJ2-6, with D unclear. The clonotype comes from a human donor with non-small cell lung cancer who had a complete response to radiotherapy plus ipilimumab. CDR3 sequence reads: CASSLSESGANVLTF. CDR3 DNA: TGTGCCAGCAGCTTATCAGAATCTGGGGCCAACGTCCTGACTTTC.